The subject of this entry is one TCR beta chain. Participants were aged about 18 to 100 years, lived in roughly 23 US areas, and enrolled virtually. This sample is part of a study of blood T cell repertoires in COVID-19. Data came from immunoSEQ multiplex PCR; TCRdb stores just in-frame clones and leaves some out. The sample consists of 360,000 or so clones, around 83% of them appearing once. Germline V lookup: CDR1 MNHEY, CDR2 SVGEGT. Trimming stripped 2 bases from V and 7 bases from J, with 11 bases between. The CDR3 runs to 13 residues. The source is a woman aged 50 to 60 who had recovered from COVID-19. The rearrangement links TRBV6-2 or TRBV6-3 to TRBJ1-1; the D gene is possibly TRBD1 (6 bases). Material for sequencing was PBMCs or T cells enriched from blood (not recorded which). This chain's CDR3 is CASSYRTALEAFF. The CDR3 bases are TGTGCCAGCAGTTACAGGACAGCCCTTGAAGCTTTCTTT.